This T cell receptor beta chain was recorded in a study of CD4 T cell repertoires in COVID-19. Study summary: Other coronavirus spike proteins restimulated relabeled CFSE-low cells expanded with IL-2 for about 10 days. Broader study findings: Between about 7 and 27% of SARS-CoV-2 clonotypes also appeared in SARS-CoV and/or HKU1 spike cultures. Sharing of several most expanded SARS-CoV-2-reactive clonotypes across memory subsets suggested intraclonal diversification.

The CDR3 is 15 residues long. Germline assignment: CDR1 SNHLY and CDR2 FYNNEI. The ends were cut back, 1 base at V and 4 bases at J, with 13 bases in the middle. By share of the sample, this clone is medium-sized. The antigen is unknown. The method was immunoSEQ multiplex PCR; TCRdb's version includes in-frame clones alone and lacks a portion of them. The table lists 600 to 650 clones, roughly 18% of them singletons. CFSE-labeled cells were stimulated with autologous monocytes plus recombinant SARS-CoV-2 spike or nucleoprotein. Mild-to-severe COVID-19 survivors were the donors. V is TRBV2 and J is TRBJ1-2; tentative D call: TRBD1 (6 bases). The TCR was taken from a human donor who had COVID-19. The sequencing here drew on circulating follicular helper CD4+ T cells, cultured in vitro, taken after recovery from COVID-19. CDR3 region: CASSEEAGETYGYTF. Here the CDR3 DNA reads TGTGCCAGCAGTGAAGAGGCAGGGGAGACCTATGGCTACACCTTC.